This TCR beta chain stems from a study of cytomegalovirus exposure and HLA in healthy donors. Vbeta (60) and Jbeta (13) primers were used in the PCR. Assay: immunoSEQ multiplex PCR; the TCRdb copy retains only in-frame clones and omits some. This sample has 130,000 or so clones, with more than 55% found just once. J lost 0 bases, V lost 1 base, and 1 base had no gene match. Germline lookup yields CDR1 SGDLS and CDR2 YYNGEE. The length of the CDR3 is 17 residues. With regard to this clone: Other nucleotide sequences in the sample specify the same CDR3.

This receptor was taken from a woman aged 55-70 years in good health and CMV-seronegative. Sequencing used PBMCs. The chain joins TRBV9 to TRBJ2-6; 10 nucleotides match TRBD1. CDR3 nucleotides: TGTGCCAGCAGCGTAAGGGACAGGGGCTCTGGGGCCAACGTCCTGACTTTC. Its protein is CASSVRDRGSGANVLTF.